There are a few counts of the clone carrying this T cell receptor (beta chain). Its matching antigen is unknown. The CDR3 consists of 17 residues. Germline V gives CDR1 DFQATT, CDR2 SNEGSKA (reference sequence). The ends lost 1 base at V and 4 bases at J; junction bases unmatched: 10. The sample originates from a study of identical twins. Addition of a universal primer site occurred through template switching, and cDNA carried unique molecular identifiers. TCRdb processed the 5' RACE reads anew with MiXCR; each CDR3 protein has one entry. The sample shows about 890,000 distinct CDR3 sequences, 9% to 15% of them seen only once. Overall study findings and caveats: Abundant beta clonotypes from cord blood had fewer insertions, unlike memory repertoires, which showed none. Out-of-frame alpha sequences shared by twins were enriched for low generation probability.

Separately, the same data were catalogued under a study of yellow fever vaccine responses in identical twins.

The chain carries TRBV20-1 and TRBJ2-5; 12 positions agree with TRBD2. The sequenced sample was PBMCs. The origin of this receptor is a woman between 18 and 30 years old in good health. CDR3 bases: TGCAGTGCTAGAGGACTAGCGGGAGTAGGTTGGGTAGAGACCCAGTACTTC. The encoded protein is CSARGLAGVGWVETQYF.